Listed here are 7 T cell receptor beta chains from one sample, sequenced in a study of cytomegalovirus exposure and HLA in healthy donors (TCRdb year 2017). Preparation of the library involved the immunoSEQ multiplex PCR assay. A mixture of 60 forward primers for TCR Vbeta segments and 13 reverse primers for TCR Jbeta segments was used in the multiplex PCR. Not all clones reach the TCRdb copy of this immuneACCESS table, which keeps in-frame sequences only. Checked studies attribute under half of the gap to unresolved V genes and leave the rest unexplained. For this sample the table gives about 170,000 clones, of which around 68% were detected only once. The ten largest clones capture 2.5% to 3% of the sample. Input material: PBMCs. All receptors derive from a man aged 40-50 years in good health and CMV-seronegative.

The rearrangement links TRBV19 to TRBJ1-3; the match to TRBD1 covers 11 bases. V gave up 4 bases and J gave up 7 bases; unmatched junction bases: 6. Germline V CDR1 and CDR2: LNHDA, SQIVND (reference sequence). The CDR3 covers 15 residues. Here the CDR3 reads CASSTGTGGLNTIYF. DNA for the CDR3: TGTGCCAGTAGTACGGGGACAGGGGGATTGAACACCATATATTTT.

Ten or more counts support this clone. A read error may produce the germline difference seen at one junction end. The CDR3 is CASRLGGRNVDTEAFF. The CDR3 DNA follows: TGCGCCAGCAGGTTGGGGGGGCGGAACGTCGACACTGAAGCTTTCTTT. The chain links TRBV5-1 to TRBJ1-1; perhaps TRBD1 as D (6 bases). CDR1 is SGHRS and CDR2 is YFSETQ in the germline V gene. This CDR3 is built from 16 residues.

The chain uses TRBV29-1 and TRBJ1-4, with D possibly matching TRBD1 (5 bases). V lost 7 bases to trimming and J lost 7 bases, with 16 bases between them. The CDR3 contains 13 residues. CDR1 is SQVTM and CDR2 is ANQGSEA in the germline V gene. CDR3 nucleotide sequence: TGCAGCGGTTCTGTTACGGGGGGTGAAAAACTGTTTTTT. Translated, it gives CSGSVTGGEKLFF.

V and J are TRBV4-1 and TRBJ1-4; no firm D call. The CDR3 contains 15 residues. Trimming pared 4 bases from V and 7 bases from J, leaving 16 bases between. Per germline, CDR1 MGHRA and CDR2 YSYEKL. Written as DNA, the CDR3 is TGCGCCAGCAGCCCACGGGTATTATCCTTTGAAAAACTGTTTTTT. Amino acids: CASSPRVLSFEKLFF.

This chain connects TRBV5-6 to TRBJ1-1, with unresolved D. V was shortened by 2 bases and J by 6 bases, with 11 bases between the two germline ends. The CDR3 extends over 13 amino acids. Germline CDR1 SGHDT, CDR2 YYEEEE. This CDR3 reads CASSLQSRPEAFF. CDR3 in DNA: TGTGCCAGCAGCTTACAGAGTAGACCTGAAGCTTTCTTT.

This clone has just a few counts. In nucleotides, the CDR3 is TGTGCCAGCAGTTTAACTCCGGGACAGGGAGACTTCGGGCAGTACTTC. Translation: CASSLTPGQGDFGQYF. The chain combines TRBV28 with TRBJ2-7; 9 nucleotides match TRBD1. CDR3 size: 16 residues. Trimming took 2 bases from V and 9 from J; bases not matched to a gene: 14. The V gene's germline CDR1 is MDHEN and CDR2 SYDVKM.

As to this clone: One junction end does not reproduce the germline sequence, and a read error may be involved. The rearrangement uses TRBV5-6 and TRBJ2-6; D is perhaps TRBD1 (5 bases). The germline gives CDR1 SGHDT, CDR2 YYEEEE. The CDR3 extends over 16 amino acids. The CDR3 coding sequence is TGTGCCAGCAGCTCCTACTACATCTCTGGGGCCAACGCCCTGACTTTC. Its protein is CASSSYYISGANALTF.